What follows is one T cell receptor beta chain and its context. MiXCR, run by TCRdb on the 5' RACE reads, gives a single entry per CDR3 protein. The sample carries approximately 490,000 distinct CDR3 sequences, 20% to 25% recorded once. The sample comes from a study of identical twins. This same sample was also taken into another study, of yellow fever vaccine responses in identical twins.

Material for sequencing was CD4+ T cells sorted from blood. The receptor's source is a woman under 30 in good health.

The CDR3 loop reads CSVTDSGSYEQYF. CDR3 DNA: TGCAGCGTTACCGATAGCGGGAGCTACGAGCAGTACTTC. This chain connects TRBV29-1 to TRBJ2-7, with TRBD2 matching 9 bases. V was clipped by 5 bases and J by 3 bases; unmatched bases: 5. Germline V gene lookup returns CDR1 SQVTM and CDR2 ANQGSEA. The CDR3 is 13 amino acids.